This TCR beta chain appears in the sequencing data of a study of metastatic and nonmetastatic thyroid tumors. Across the whole study: Malignant and benign thyroid patients had repertoires compared in peripheral blood and tumor or nodule tissue.

As handled by the study authors: Researchers built a distant-metastasis classifier for papillary thyroid cancer that drew on CDR3 differences across clinicopathological groups. TCRdb reanalyzed the PCR reads with MiXCR. TCRdb's processing, not the authors', yielded these V and J calls. The sample shows some 33,000 clones, 11% of them seen only once. Per the germline V gene, CDR1 is LNHDA and CDR2 is SQIVND (reference sequence). CDR3 length: 15 residues. In regard to this clone: An end of the junction does not agree with germline; a read error may underlie this.

None of the patients had undergone any treatment ahead of thyroid surgery. This clonotype was sampled from a female donor with papillary thyroid cancer or a benign thyroid nodule (not recorded which). Some clones in this sample may be carry-over from other donors' samples. The V call is TRBV19, the J call TRBJ2-1; TRBD2 matches 8 bases. Sequencing input: blood. CDR3 sequence: CASGTLLAGGYDQFF. The CDR3 nucleotides read TGTGCCAGTGGTACCCTTTTGGCGGGAGGCTATGATCAGTTCTTC. Based on the CDR3 plus reference TRBV19 and TRBJ2-1, the full variable domain is DGGITQSPKYLFRKEGQNVTLSCEQNLNHDAMYWYRQDPGQGLRLIYYSQIVNDFQKGDIAEGYSVSREKKESFPLTVTSAQKNPTAFYLCASGTLLAGGYDQFFGPGTRLTVL.